This passage covers 25 T cell receptor beta chains from one sample sequenced in a study of CD8 T cells in Susac syndrome. An input of about 0.45 to 1 ug of RNA was subjected to reverse transcription using random hexamers. MiXCR was run by TCRdb on the immunoSEQ multiplex PCR reads, yielding one entry per CDR3 protein. The data show around 200,000 distinct CDR3 sequences, roughly 94% seen once. Sequenced: CD4+ T cells from PBMCs. The receptors were sampled from a human donor with Susac syndrome.

The CDR3 is CSARGGGSHEQFF. The CDR3 DNA sequence: TGCAGTGCTAGGGGCGGGGGGAGCCATGAGCAGTTCTTC. The chain is built from TRBV20-1 and TRBJ2-1, with 8 nucleotides matching TRBD2. V dropped 3 bases and J dropped 8; count of bases not matched to a gene: 6. The CDR3 has 13 amino acids. CDR1 DFQATT and CDR2 SNEGSKA come from the germline V gene (reference sequence).

This clonotype is a singleton in its sample. CDR3 bases: TGTGCCAGCAGTTTACCCGGGGCCTACGAGCAGTACTTC. As protein: CASSLPGAYEQYF. This rearrangement joins TRBV28 to TRBJ2-7; D is perhaps TRBD2 (5 bases). Germline values: CDR1 MDHEN, CDR2 SYDVKM. Trimming stripped 2 bases from V and 2 bases from J, with 7 bases between. This CDR3 has 13 amino acids.

The V gene is TRBV10-3, the J gene TRBJ1-5, with 7 nucleotides matching TRBD1. The CDR3 sequence is 14 residues long. Germline V gene lookup returns CDR1 ENHRY and CDR2 SYGVKD. V was pared by 6 bases and J by 2 bases, with 4 bases of the junction left unmatched. CDR3 sequence (DNA): TGTGCCATCAGCGTTGACAGGGGCAATCAGCCCCAGCATTTT. Protein product: CAISVDRGNQPQHF.

This chain uses TRBV4-1 with TRBJ2-1; 8 nucleotides agree with TRBD2. The CDR3 extends over 15 amino acids. The junction had 8 bases not matched to a gene; V was cut back by 0 bases and J by 10 bases. Germline lookup yields CDR1 MGHRA and CDR2 YSYEKL. The CDR3 sequence is CASSQDSGGYREQFF. Here the CDR3 DNA reads TGCGCCAGCAGCCAAGATTCGGGGGGGTACAGGGAGCAGTTCTTC.

This sequence joins TRBV6-5 and TRBJ2-3, with a weak D call TRBD2 (5 bases). With 4 bases removed from V and 5 bases from J, the gap between germline ends came to 16 bases. This CDR3 is built from 15 residues. CDR1 is MNHEY and CDR2 is SVGAGI in the germline V gene. CDR3 coding DNA: TGTGCCAGCAGTTGGACCGGGAACTCCATAGATACGCAGTATTTT. This codes for CASSWTGNSIDTQYF.

This clonotype turned up a few times. V gene TRBV12-3 or TRBV12-4 combines with J gene TRBJ2-3; TRBD2 matches at 12 bases. V was pared by 5 bases and J by 1 base, with 1 base of the junction left unmatched. The CDR3 length is 15 residues. The CDR3 sequence: CASSRLAGGTDTQYF. In nucleotides, the CDR3 is TGTGCCAGCAGTAGACTAGCGGGAGGCACAGATACGCAGTATTTT.

The rearrangement links TRBV2 to TRBJ1-2, with unresolved D. This CDR3 is 13 amino acids long. CDR1 and CDR2 (germline): SNHLY, FYNNEI. The ends were cut back, 7 bases at V and 3 bases at J, with 12 bases in the middle. CDR3 coding DNA: TGTGCCAGCATAGACGGAGGAGACTATGGCTACACCTTC. As protein: CASIDGGDYGYTF.

The chain carries TRBV30 and TRBJ2-7; possible D gene TRBD2, 6 bases. Germline V lookup: CDR1 GTSNPN, CDR2 SVGIG (reference sequence). The V end was cut by 2 bases, the J end by 4 bases, with 18 bases between. The CDR3 length is 15 residues. The CDR3 is CAWSLYQGGRYEQYF. CDR3 bases: TGTGCCTGGAGTCTGTACCAGGGAGGCCGGTACGAGCAGTACTTC.

This sequence joins TRBV12-3 or TRBV12-4 and TRBJ2-5; D is undetermined. The CDR3 contains 13 residues. Trimming pared 5 bases from V and 2 bases from J, leaving 9 bases between. CDR3 sequence: CASSSLLQETQYF. CDR3 DNA: TGTGCCAGCAGTAGTTTACTTCAAGAGACCCAGTACTTC.

The rearrangement links TRBV20-1 to TRBJ1-1; a weak D match, TRBD1 (5 bases). The germline CDR1 and CDR2 sequences are DFQATT and SNEGSKA (reference sequence). V lost 5 bases to trimming and J lost 0 bases, with 13 bases between them. The CDR3 contains 14 residues. Written as DNA, the CDR3 is TGCAGTGCTTTTACAGGCCCAGTGAACACTGAAGCTTTCTTT. This translates into CSAFTGPVNTEAFF.

The J gene is TRBJ2-3, the V gene TRBV20-1, with D unresolved. Looked up from germline, CDR1 is DFQATT and CDR2 is SNEGSKA (reference sequence). This CDR3 is built from 15 residues. Trimming pared 0 bases from V and 0 bases from J, leaving 10 bases between. CDR3 bases: TGCAGTGCTAGAGATTTAGGGATCAGCACAGATACGCAGTATTTT. Its protein product is CSARDLGISTDTQYF.

The chain employs TRBV18 and TRBJ2-1; 10 positions match TRBD1. Trimming cost V 2 bases and J 8 bases; bases outside gene matches: 12. Germline V gene sequence: CDR1 KGHSH, CDR2 LQKENI. The CDR3 covers 17 residues. The CDR3 region is CASSPRVLRDRGDEQFF. DNA of the CDR3: TGTGCCAGCTCACCAAGGGTCCTCCGGGACAGGGGCGATGAGCAGTTCTTC.

V usage is TRBV27 and J usage is TRBJ2-7, with D unclear. CDR1 is MNHEY and CDR2 is SMNVEV in the germline V gene (reference sequence). Trimming left V 5 bases short and J 4 bases short, with 12 bases between. This CDR3 has 13 amino acids. The DNA for the CDR3 is TGTGCCAGCAGTCCCACTCGGGCTTACGAGCAGTACTTC. Protein: CASSPTRAYEQYF.

The chain links TRBV30 to TRBJ2-1; 10 bases map to TRBD2. In germline, CDR1 is GTSNPN, CDR2 SVGIG (reference sequence). The CDR3 is 15 amino acids. Trimming removed 2 bases from V and 3 bases from J; junction bases left unmatched: 4. In nucleotides, the CDR3 is TGTGCCTGGAGTCCCGGACTAGCGGACTACAATGAGCAGTTCTTC. It codes for CAWSPGLADYNEQFF.

This chain links TRBV28 with TRBJ1-1, with D hard to call. The CDR3 consists of 16 residues. Looked up from germline, CDR1 is MDHEN and CDR2 is SYDVKM. The germline V and J ends were trimmed by 2 bases and 0 bases, with 13 bases remaining between them. The DNA of the CDR3 is TGTGCCAGCAGTTTAAGTCGGTTCAGGATGAACACTGAAGCTTTCTTT. This encodes CASSLSRFRMNTEAFF.

The rearrangement joins TRBV18 to TRBJ2-3; TRBD2 might be the D (5 bases). V dropped 0 bases and J dropped 0 bases, with 19 bases sitting between them. This CDR3 is 19 amino acids long. Per the germline V gene, CDR1 is KGHSH and CDR2 is LQKENI. In nucleotides, the CDR3 is TGTGCCAGCTCACCACCGGGGAGAGGAACGGCCGCTAGCACAGATACGCAGTATTTT. It codes for CASSPPGRGTAASTDTQYF. The full variable domain, rest sourced from reference TRBV18 and TRBJ2-3, is NAGVMQNPRHLVRRRGQEARLRCSPMKGHSHVYWYRQLPEEGLKFMVYLQKENIIDESGMPKERFSAEFPKEGPSILRIQQVVRGDSAAYFCASSPPGRGTAASTDTQYFGPGTRLTVL.

The chain is built from TRBV5-6 and TRBJ1-5; no clear D gene. The CDR3 contains 16 residues. Trimming pared 2 bases from V and 7 bases from J, leaving 19 bases between. CDR1 and CDR2 from the germline V gene are SGHDT and YYEEEE. CDR3 residues: CASSFGSDSSKQPQHF. The CDR3 DNA follows: TGTGCCAGCAGCTTTGGGTCGGATTCTTCCAAGCAGCCCCAGCATTTT.

This clonotype was seen a few times. The rearrangement links TRBV20-1 to TRBJ2-7; tentatively, D is TRBD2 (7 bases). The germline CDR1 and CDR2 sequences are DFQATT and SNEGSKA (reference sequence). Trimming removed 6 bases from V and 0 bases from J, with 9 bases in between. The CDR3 spans 12 residues. The CDR3 protein is CSARGASYEQYF. In DNA form, the CDR3 reads TGCAGTGCCCGGGGGGCCTCCTACGAGCAGTACTTC.

The chain is built from TRBV2 and TRBJ1-4; D remains ambiguous. The CDR3 has 13 amino acids. With 8 bases removed from V and 5 bases from J, the gap between germline ends came to 12 bases. CDR1 and CDR2 from the germline V gene are SNHLY and FYNNEI. The CDR3, as DNA: TGTGCCAGCGGCCTGGTGCAGAATGAAAAACTGTTTTTT. Translation: CASGLVQNEKLFF.

V and J are TRBV15 and TRBJ1-1; the match to TRBD1 covers 7 bases. Germline V lookup: CDR1 LNHNV, CDR2 YYDKDF (reference sequence). The ends lost 5 bases at V and 4 bases at J; junction bases unmatched: 7. This CDR3 contains 14 residues. The DNA for the CDR3 is TGTGCCACCAGCCCACCCTACAGGGGCACTGAAGCTTTCTTT. This encodes CATSPPYRGTEAFF.

V and J are TRBV3-1 and TRBJ2-1, with 7 bases identical to TRBD2. Trimming cost V 0 bases and J 10 bases; bases outside gene matches: 6. The CDR3 loop spans 14 amino acids. From germline, CDR1 is LGHDT and CDR2 YNNKEL (reference sequence). CDR3 loop: CASSQDGGGREQFF. The CDR3 coding sequence is TGTGCCAGCAGCCAAGACGGGGGAGGGCGCGAGCAGTTCTTC.

The genes are TRBV20-1 and TRBJ2-1, with unresolved D. The CDR3 is made up of 15 amino acids. Germline CDR1 DFQATT, CDR2 SNEGSKA (reference sequence). V lost 2 bases and J 5 bases, leaving 16 bases between the germline ends. The CDR3 DNA follows: TGCAGTGCTAGAAACTCTCCAGGAGACCACAATGAGCAGTTCTTC. This codes for CSARNSPGDHNEQFF.

The chain employs TRBV19 and TRBJ2-5; 8 bases line up with TRBD2. Per germline, CDR1 LNHDA and CDR2 SQIVND (reference sequence). The CDR3 loop spans 15 amino acids. After removal of 6 bases from V and 1 base from J, the junction contained 7 bases not matched to a gene. The CDR3 loop is CASSNPGGVQETQYF. As DNA, the CDR3 is TGTGCCAGTAGCAACCCCGGGGGGGTCCAAGAGACCCAGTACTTC.

The rearrangement joins TRBV27 to TRBJ1-5; D possibly corresponds to TRBD1 (6 bases). This CDR3 region has 13 residues. Trimming left V 6 bases short and J 7 bases short, with 13 bases between. Germline CDR1 and CDR2: MNHEY and SMNVEV (reference sequence). CDR3 protein: CASSYRAGQPQHF. The CDR3 nucleotides are TGTGCCAGCAGCTACAGGGCTGGGCAGCCCCAGCATTTT.

This clonotype was seen once. This chain joins TRBV27 and TRBJ2-6; 7 bases agree with TRBD1. Trimming cost V 6 bases and J 2 bases; bases outside gene matches: 4. The CDR3 extends over 15 amino acids. Germline V CDR1 and CDR2: MNHEY, SMNVEV (reference sequence). CDR3 in amino acids: CASSIQGTGANVLTF. CDR3 DNA: TGTGCCAGCAGCATACAGGGGACTGGGGCCAACGTCCTGACTTTC.